This is a list of T cell receptor beta chains from one sample in a study of CD8+CD57+ T cells in acquired aplastic anemia. TCRdb used MiXCR to reprocess the reads, holding one entry per CDR3 protein. The table has about 420,000 distinct CDR3 sequences, roughly 68% seen once. Source material: sorted CD4+, CD8+, or CD8+CD57+ T cells (not recorded which) from PBMCs. The origin of the receptors is a human donor in good health, serving as a control. Each CDR3 is given with its conserved first and last residue. Each record gives: clone size, D gene, V gene, J gene, CDR3 DNA, CDR3 protein. A D gene is named only where the DNA matches it firmly. Where a row states a size, it is once, few, many or the class of an expanded clone; other rows omit it.

>-|TRBD1|TRBV10-2|TRBJ1-5
TGCGCCAGCAGTGCAGTGTGGGGCAGGGGGAGTCAGCCCCAGCATTTT
CASSAVWGRGSQPQHF
>-|-|TRBV7-8|TRBJ1-2
-
CASSPSETQYFGPF
>-|-|TRBV10-3|TRBJ1-3
TGTGCCAACTGGGACAATGGAAACACCATATATTTT
CANWDNGNTIYF
>few|TRBD2|TRBV9|TRBJ2-5
TGTGCCAGCAGCGCTCCCGGGACTAGCGGGGGTCACCAAGAGACCCAGTACTTC
CASSAPGTSGGHQETQYF
>-|TRBD2|TRBV15|TRBJ2-5
TGTGCCACCAGCAGACTAGGGACTAGCGGGGCGGAGACCCAGTACTTC
CATSRLGTSGAETQYF
>many|TRBD1|TRBV5-6|TRBJ1-4
TGTGCCAGCAGCTTCTCCGGGACAGCCGGGAATGAAAAACTGTTTTTT
CASSFSGTAGNEKLFF
>-|TRBD1|TRBV13|TRBJ2-3
TGTGCCAGCAGCACACAGGGGGCAGGGAGCACAGATACGCAGTATTTT
CASSTQGAGSTDTQYF
>few|-|TRBV25-1|TRBJ1-1
TGTGCCAGCAGTTTCGGGGGGAATGAAGCTTTCTTT
CASSFGGNEAFF
>-|-|TRBV7-9|TRBJ1-6
TGTGCCACCAGCAGTCCGAGACCGGGGGTATGGGCACCCCTCCACTTT
CATSSPRPGVWAPLHF
>-|TRBD1|TRBV4-1|TRBJ2-7
TGCGCCAGCAGCCCCTCGAGGACAGGGGGCAACGAGCAGTACTTC
CASSPSRTGGNEQYF
>once|-|TRBV13|TRBJ1-1
TGTGCCAGCAGCAGAGACCCAGGTACAAAAGCTTTCTTT
CASSRDPGTKAFF
>many|-|TRBV7-9|TRBJ1-2
TGTGCCAGCAGCCCATCCTATGGCTACACCTTC
CASSPSYGYTF
>many|-|TRBV5-8|TRBJ1-3
TGTGCCAGCAGCTTGCAGGCCGCCTCTGGAAACACCATATATTTT
CASSLQAASGNTIYF
>many|TRBD2|TRBV7-9|TRBJ2-1
TGTGCCAGCAGCTTAGCCGGGGGGGCTGGCAATGAGCAGTTCTTC
CASSLAGGAGNEQFF
>-|-|TRBV7-2|TRBJ2-7
TGTGCCAGTACCGGGAAAGAGTTGTCGGATCCGCACTTT
CASTGKELSDPHF
>-|TRBD2|TRBV5-1|TRBJ2-5
TGCGCCAGCCGCCTCGGACTAGCGGGGGGGCGTGAGACCCAGTACTTC
CASRLGLAGGRETQYF
>few|-|TRBV2|TRBJ2-7
TGTGCCAGCAGTGTAGGATGGGCAGGGCAGACAATACCCTACAGCTTC
CASSVGWAGQTIPYSF